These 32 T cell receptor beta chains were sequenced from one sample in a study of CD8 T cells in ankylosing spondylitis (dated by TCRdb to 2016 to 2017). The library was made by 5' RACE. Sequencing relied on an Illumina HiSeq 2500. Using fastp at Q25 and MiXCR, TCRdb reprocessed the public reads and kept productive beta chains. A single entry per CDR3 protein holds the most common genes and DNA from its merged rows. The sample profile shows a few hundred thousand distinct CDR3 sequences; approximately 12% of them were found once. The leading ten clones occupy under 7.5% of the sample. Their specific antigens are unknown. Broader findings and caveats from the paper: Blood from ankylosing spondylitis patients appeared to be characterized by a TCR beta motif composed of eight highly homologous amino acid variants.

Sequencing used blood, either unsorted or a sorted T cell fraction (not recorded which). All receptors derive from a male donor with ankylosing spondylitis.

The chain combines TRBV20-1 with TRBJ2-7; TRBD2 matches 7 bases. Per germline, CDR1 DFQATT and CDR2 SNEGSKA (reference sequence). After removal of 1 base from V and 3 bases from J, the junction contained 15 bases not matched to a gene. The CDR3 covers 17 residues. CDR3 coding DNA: TGCAGTGCTAGAGTATACTCTCCAGGGACTACGGACTACGAGCAGTACTTC. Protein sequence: CSARVYSPGTTDYEQYF.

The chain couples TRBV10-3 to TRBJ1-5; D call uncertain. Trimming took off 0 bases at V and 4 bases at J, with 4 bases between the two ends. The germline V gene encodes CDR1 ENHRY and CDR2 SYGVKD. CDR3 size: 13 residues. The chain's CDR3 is CAISESINQPQHF. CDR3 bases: TGTGCCATCAGTGAGTCTATAAATCAGCCCCAGCATTTT.

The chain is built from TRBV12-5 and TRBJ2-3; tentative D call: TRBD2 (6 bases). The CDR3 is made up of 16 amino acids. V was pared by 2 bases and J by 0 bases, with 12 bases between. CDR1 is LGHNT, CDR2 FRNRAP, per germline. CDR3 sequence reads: CASGLLGTLSTDTQYF. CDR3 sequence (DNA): TGTGCTAGTGGTTTGCTCGGGACTCTAAGCACAGATACGCAGTATTTT.

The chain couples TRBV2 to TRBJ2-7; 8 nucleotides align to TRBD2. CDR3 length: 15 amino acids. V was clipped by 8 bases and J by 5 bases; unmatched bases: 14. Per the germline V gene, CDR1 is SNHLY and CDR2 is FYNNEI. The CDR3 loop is CASGRSGSSVNEQYF. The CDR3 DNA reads TGTGCCAGCGGGAGGAGCGGGAGTAGCGTCAACGAGCAGTACTTC.

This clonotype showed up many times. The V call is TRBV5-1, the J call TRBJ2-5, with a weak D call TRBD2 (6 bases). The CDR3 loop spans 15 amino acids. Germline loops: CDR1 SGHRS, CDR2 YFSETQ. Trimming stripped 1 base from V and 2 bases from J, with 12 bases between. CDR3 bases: TGCGCCAGCAGCTTGCGGGGGAGCGAGCAAGAGACCCAGTACTTC. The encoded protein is CASSLRGSEQETQYF.

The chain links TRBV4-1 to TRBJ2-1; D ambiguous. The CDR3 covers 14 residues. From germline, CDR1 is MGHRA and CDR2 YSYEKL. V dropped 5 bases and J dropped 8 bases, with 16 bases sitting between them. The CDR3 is CASSIRTLYHEQFF. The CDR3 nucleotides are TGCGCCAGCAGCATCCGGACCTTGTACCATGAGCAGTTCTTC.

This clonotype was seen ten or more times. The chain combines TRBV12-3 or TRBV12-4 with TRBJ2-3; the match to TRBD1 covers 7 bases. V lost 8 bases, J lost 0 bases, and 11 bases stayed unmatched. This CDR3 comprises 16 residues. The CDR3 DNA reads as TGTGCCAGCGGCGACAGGGCCGAGTTAAGCACAGATACGCAGTATTTT. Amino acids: CASGDRAELSTDTQYF.

In DNA form, the CDR3 reads TGTGCCAGCACCCCAGCGGGGACTAGCACAGATACGCAGTATTTT. The encoded protein is CASTPAGTSTDTQYF. This chain connects TRBV7-9 to TRBJ2-3; TRBD2 matches at 7 bases. The CDR3 spans 15 residues. In germline, CDR1 is SEHNR, CDR2 FQNEAQ (reference sequence). The trim removed 7 bases at V and 0 bases at J, leaving 7 bases unmatched.

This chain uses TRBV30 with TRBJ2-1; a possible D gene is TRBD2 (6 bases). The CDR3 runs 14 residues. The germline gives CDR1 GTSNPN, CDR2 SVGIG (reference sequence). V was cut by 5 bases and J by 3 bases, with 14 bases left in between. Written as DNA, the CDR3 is TGTGCCTGGGCCCTCGCGGGAAACTACAATGAGCAGTTCTTC. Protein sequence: CAWALAGNYNEQFF. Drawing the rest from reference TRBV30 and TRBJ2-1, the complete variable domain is SQTIHQWPATLVQPVGSPLSLECTVEGTSNPNLYWYRQAAGRGLQLLFYSVGIGQISSEVPQNLSASRPQDRQFILSSKKLLLSDSGFYLCAWALAGNYNEQFFGPGTRLTVL.

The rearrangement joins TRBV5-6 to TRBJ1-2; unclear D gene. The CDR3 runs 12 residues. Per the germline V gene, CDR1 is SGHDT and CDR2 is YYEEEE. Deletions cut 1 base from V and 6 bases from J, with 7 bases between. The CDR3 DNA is TGTGCCAGCAGCTTGAGGCAACATGGCTACACCTTC. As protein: CASSLRQHGYTF.

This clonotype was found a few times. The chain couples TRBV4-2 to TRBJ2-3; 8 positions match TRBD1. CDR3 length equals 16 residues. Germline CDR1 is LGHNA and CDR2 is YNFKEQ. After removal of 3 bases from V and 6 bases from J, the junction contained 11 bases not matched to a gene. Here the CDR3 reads CASSHHRGARGDTQYF. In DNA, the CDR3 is TGTGCCAGCAGCCATCACAGGGGGGCTAGGGGGGATACGCAGTATTTT.

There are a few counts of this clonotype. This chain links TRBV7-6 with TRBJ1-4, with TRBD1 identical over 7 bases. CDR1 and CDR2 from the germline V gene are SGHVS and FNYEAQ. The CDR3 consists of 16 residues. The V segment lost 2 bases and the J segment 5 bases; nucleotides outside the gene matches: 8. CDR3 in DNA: TGTGCCAGCAGCTTACGGCAAGGGACAGAGAATGAAAAACTGTTTTTT. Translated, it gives CASSLRQGTENEKLFF.

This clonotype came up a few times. The CDR3 here is CASSQAPGINTEAFF. Written as DNA, the CDR3 is TGTGCCAGCAGCCAAGCCCCGGGGATCAACACTGAAGCTTTCTTT. The chain employs TRBV3-1 and TRBJ1-1; D is unclear. The CDR3 is 15 residues long. The germline gives CDR1 LGHDT, CDR2 YNNKEL (reference sequence). The germline V and J ends were trimmed by 1 base and 2 bases, with 11 bases remaining between them.

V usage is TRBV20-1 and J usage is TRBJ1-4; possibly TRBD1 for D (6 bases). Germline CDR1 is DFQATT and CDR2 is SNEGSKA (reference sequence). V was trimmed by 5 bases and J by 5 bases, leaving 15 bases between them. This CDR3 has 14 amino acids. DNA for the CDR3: TGCAGTGCTCTCTCGACAGGAGAAAATGAAAAACTGTTTTTT. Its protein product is CSALSTGENEKLFF.

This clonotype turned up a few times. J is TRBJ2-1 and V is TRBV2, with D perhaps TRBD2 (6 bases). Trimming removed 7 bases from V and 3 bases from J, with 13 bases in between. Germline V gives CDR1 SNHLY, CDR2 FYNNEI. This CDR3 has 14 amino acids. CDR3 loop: CASTTSNHYNEQFF. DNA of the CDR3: TGTGCCAGCACGACTAGTAATCACTACAATGAGCAGTTCTTC. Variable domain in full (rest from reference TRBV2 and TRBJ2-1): EPEVTQTPSHQVTQMGQEVILRCVPISNHLYFYWYRQILGQKVEFLVSFYNNEISEKSEIFDDQFSVERPDGSNFTLKIRSTKLEDSAMYFCASTTSNHYNEQFFGPGTRLTVL.

The CDR3 region is CASSPPTGTQPYEQYF. DNA for the CDR3: TGTGCCAGTAGTCCCCCCACGGGGACCCAGCCCTACGAGCAGTACTTC. The chain joins TRBV19 to TRBJ2-7; TRBD1 or TRBD2 may be the D gene (5 bases each). The CDR3 extends over 16 amino acids. CDR1 is LNHDA, CDR2 SQIVND, per germline (reference sequence). Trimming cost V 5 bases and J 2 bases, with 19 bases left between them.

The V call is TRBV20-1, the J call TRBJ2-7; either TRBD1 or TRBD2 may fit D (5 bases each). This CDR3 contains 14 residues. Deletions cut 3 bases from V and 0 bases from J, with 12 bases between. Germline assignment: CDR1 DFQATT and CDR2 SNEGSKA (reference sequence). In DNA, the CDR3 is TGCAGTGCTAGTAAGGGACCTAGCTCCTACGAGCAGTACTTC. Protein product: CSASKGPSSYEQYF.

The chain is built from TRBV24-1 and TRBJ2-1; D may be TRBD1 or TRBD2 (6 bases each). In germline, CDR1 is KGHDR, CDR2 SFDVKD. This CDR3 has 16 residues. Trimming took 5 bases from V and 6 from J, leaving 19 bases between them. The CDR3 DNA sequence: TGTGCCACCAGTGTGGGGGGCGGTTTTGTGGGCAATGAGCAGTTCTTC. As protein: CATSVGGGFVGNEQFF.

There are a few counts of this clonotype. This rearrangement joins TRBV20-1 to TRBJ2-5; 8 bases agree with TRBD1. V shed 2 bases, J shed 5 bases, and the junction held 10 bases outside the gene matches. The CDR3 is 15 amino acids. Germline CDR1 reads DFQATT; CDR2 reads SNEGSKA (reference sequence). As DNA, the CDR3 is TGCAGTGCTAGACTGGACAGGGAGGATTTGGAGACCCAGTACTTC. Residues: CSARLDREDLETQYF.

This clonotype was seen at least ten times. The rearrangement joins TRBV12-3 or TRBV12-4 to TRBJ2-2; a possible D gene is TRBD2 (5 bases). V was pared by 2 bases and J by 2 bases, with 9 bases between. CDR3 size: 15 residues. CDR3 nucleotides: TGTGCCAGCAGTTTACTAACGGGAAACACCGGGGAGCTGTTTTTT. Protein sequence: CASSLLTGNTGELFF.

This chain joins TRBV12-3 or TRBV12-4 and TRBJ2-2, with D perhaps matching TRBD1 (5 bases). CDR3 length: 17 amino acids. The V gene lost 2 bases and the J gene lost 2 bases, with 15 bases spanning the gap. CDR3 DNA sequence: TGTGCCAGCAGTTTAATAGTAGGGGCCCTCAACACCGGGGAGCTGTTTTTT. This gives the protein CASSLIVGALNTGELFF.

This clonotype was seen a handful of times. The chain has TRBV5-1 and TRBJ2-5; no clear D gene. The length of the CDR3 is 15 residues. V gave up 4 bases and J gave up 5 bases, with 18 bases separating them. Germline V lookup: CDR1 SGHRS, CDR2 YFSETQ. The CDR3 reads CASSLAGVVMETQYF. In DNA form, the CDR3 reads TGCGCCAGCAGCCTGGCCGGAGTAGTGATGGAGACCCAGTACTTC. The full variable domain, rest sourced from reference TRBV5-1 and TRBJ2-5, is KAGVTQTPRYLIKTRGQQVTLSCSPISGHRSVSWYQQTPGQGLQFLFEYFSETQRNKGNFPGRFSGRQFSNSRSEMNVSTLELGDSALYLCASSLAGVVMETQYFGPGTRLLVL.

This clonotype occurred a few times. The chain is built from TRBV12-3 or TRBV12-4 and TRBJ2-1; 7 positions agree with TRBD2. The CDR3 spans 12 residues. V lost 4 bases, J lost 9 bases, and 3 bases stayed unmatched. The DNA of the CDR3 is TGTGCCAGCAGTTCTCCTAGCGGTGAGCAGTTCTTC. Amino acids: CASSSPSGEQFF.

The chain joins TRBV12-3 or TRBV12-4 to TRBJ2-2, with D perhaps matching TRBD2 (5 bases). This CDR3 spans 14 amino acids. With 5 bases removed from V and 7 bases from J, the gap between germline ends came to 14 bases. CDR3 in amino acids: CASSPPTRVGELFF. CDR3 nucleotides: TGTGCCAGCAGTCCCCCTACTAGGGTCGGGGAGCTGTTTTTT.

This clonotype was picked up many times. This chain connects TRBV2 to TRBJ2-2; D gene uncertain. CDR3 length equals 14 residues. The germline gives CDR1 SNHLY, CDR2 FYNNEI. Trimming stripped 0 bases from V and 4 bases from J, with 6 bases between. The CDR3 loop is CASSEAVATGELFF. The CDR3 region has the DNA TGTGCCAGCAGTGAAGCGGTGGCCACCGGGGAGCTGTTTTTT.

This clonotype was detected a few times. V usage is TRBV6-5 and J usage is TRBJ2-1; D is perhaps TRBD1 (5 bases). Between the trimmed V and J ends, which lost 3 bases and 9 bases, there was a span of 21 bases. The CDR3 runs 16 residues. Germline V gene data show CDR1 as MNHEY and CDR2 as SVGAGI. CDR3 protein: CASSYPGLENRPEQFF. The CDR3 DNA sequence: TGTGCCAGCAGTTATCCAGGGTTAGAGAACCGGCCTGAGCAGTTCTTC.

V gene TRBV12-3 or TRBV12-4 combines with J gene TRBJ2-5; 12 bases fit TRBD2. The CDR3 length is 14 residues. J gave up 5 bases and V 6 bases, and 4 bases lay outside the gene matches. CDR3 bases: TGTGCCAGCAGCAATCTAGCGGGAGGGGAGACCCAGTACTTC. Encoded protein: CASSNLAGGETQYF.

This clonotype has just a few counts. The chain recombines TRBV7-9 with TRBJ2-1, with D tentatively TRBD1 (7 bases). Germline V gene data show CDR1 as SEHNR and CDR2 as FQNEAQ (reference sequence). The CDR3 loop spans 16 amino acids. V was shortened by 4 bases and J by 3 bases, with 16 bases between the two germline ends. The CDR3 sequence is CASSSISRGVYNEQFF. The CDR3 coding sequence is TGTGCCAGCAGCTCAATCTCCAGGGGGGTCTACAATGAGCAGTTCTTC.

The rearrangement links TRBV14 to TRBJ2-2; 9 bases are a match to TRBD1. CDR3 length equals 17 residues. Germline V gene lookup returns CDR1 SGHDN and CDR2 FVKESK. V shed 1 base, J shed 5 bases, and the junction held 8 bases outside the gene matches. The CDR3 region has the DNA TGTGCCAGCAGCCAAGTCTCCGGGACAGGGTTTACCGGGGAGCTGTTTTTT. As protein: CASSQVSGTGFTGELFF.

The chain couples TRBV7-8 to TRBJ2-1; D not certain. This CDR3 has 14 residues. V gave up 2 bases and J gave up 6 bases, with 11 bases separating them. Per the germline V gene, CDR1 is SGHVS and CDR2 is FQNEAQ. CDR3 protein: CASSLRRPTNEQFF. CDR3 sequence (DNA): TGTGCCAGCAGCTTAAGGCGACCCACCAATGAGCAGTTCTTC.

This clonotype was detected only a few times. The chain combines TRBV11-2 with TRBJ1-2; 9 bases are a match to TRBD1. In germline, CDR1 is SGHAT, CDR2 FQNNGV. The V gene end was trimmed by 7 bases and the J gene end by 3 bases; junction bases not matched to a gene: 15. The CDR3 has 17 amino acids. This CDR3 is CASTWGTGREEDYGYTF. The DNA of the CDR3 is TGTGCCAGCACCTGGGGGACAGGGAGGGAGGAGGACTATGGCTACACCTTC. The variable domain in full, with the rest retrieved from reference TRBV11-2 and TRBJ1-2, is EAGVAQSPRYKIIEKRQSVAFWCNPISGHATLYWYQQILGQGPKLLIQFQNNGVVDDSQLPKDRFSAERLKGVDSTLKIQPAKLEDSAVYLCASTWGTGREEDYGYTFGSGTRLTVV.

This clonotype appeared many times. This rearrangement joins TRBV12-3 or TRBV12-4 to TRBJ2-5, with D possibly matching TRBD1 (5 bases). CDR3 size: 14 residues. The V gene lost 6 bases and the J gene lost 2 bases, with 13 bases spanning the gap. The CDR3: CASSRRQKQETQYF. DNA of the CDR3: TGTGCCAGCAGCCGAAGACAGAAACAAGAGACCCAGTACTTC.